This T cell receptor beta chain was sequenced during a study of T cells in Graves' hyperthyroidism and ophthalmopathy. Patients affected by ophthalmopathy presented a Clinical Activity Score of at least 3, a NOSPECS grade of at least 4, and disease duration below 3 months. For the diagnoses, clinical symptoms, serum thyroxine and TRAb, thyroid ultrasound and orbital computed tomography were used. Cells are PBMCs isolated from about 10 ml of fresh blood. Points from the study as a whole: Most clonotypes that expanded in the thyroid above 0.001 also showed up in blood.

This clonotype has at least ten counts. The target antigen is unknown. What was amplified from RNA transcripts were TCR beta CDR3 regions. HTBI primers were employed in a first-round RT-PCR of the TCR CDR3. TCRdb called the multiplex PCR reads again in MiXCR, with one record for every CDR3 protein. The sample lists 360,000 or so distinct CDR3 sequences; over 12% were seen once. Per germline, CDR1 SGHTA and CDR2 FQGNSA. This CDR3 region has 15 residues. V was trimmed by 1 base and J by 6 bases, leaving 13 bases between them. Material for sequencing was blood. This receptor was taken from a woman in her sixties or seventies with Graves' ophthalmopathy. The V and J genes are TRBV7-2 and TRBJ2-1; the D gene is possibly TRBD1 (6 bases). The CDR3 here is CASSLVQGSFNEQFF. CDR3 nucleotide sequence: TGTGCCAGCAGCTTAGTCCAGGGGTCTTTCAATGAGCAGTTCTTC.